The rows below give T cell receptor beta chains drawn from one sample of a study of T cell changes during pregnancy in multiple sclerosis. Libraries were prepared by immunoSEQ multiplex PCR; TCRdb keeps only in-frame clonotypes and omits some of them. The sample shows approximately 40,000 clones, about 92% of them seen only once. The sample consisted of CD8+ T cells from peripheral blood mononuclear cells, taken in the third trimester of pregnancy. These receptors originate from a female donor with multiple sclerosis, enrolled in a pregnancy study. Both conserved end residues are part of each CDR3.

v_call,cdr3_aa
TRBV11-2,CASSLYPSEQFF
TRBV9,CASSGDRGGYGYTF
TRBV4-3,CASSQDGLVVDEQFF
TRBV19,CASSFTTGTPTGELFF
TRBV7-3,CASSTSGTSEGNEQFF
TRBV6-5,CASSYSGGPSYEQYF
TRBV19,CASSILGTGTGANVLTF
TRBV5-5,CASSLIQGNTGELFF
TRBV4-3,CASSQYLAGTYEQYF
TRBV27,CASSLGTSGTIQFF
TRBV27,CASSHQLAYSSYEQYF